This T cell receptor (beta chain) comes out of a study of blood T cell repertoires in COVID-19. In the study overall: Sources were T cells, B-cell-depleted T cells, or PBMCs; the material itself was cDNA or gDNA.

The CDR3 length is 15 residues. V lost 2 bases and J 5 bases, leaving 15 bases between the germline ends. Per germline, CDR1 SGHRS and CDR2 YFSETQ. Generated by immunoSEQ multiplex PCR, the TCRdb table keeps only in-frame clones and is missing some. The sample contains under 300,000 clones, more than 85% of which appear only once. Recruits, aged about 18 to 100 years, lived in 20 to 30 US areas. Participant reports of clinical history set cohort assignment. All recovered Cohort 3 donors got two negative PCRs, got clearance, or saw symptom resolution. Sequenced material: PBMCs or T cells enriched from blood (not recorded which). The receptor's source is a woman between 50 and 59 years old who had recovered from COVID-19. The gene calls are TRBV5-1 and TRBJ2-3; tentatively, D is TRBD1 (7 bases). The CDR3 region has the DNA TGCGCCAGCAGCTTACTTTCAGGGGGAGGAGATACGCAGTATTTT. Translated: CASSLLSGGGDTQYF.